The next 11 T cell receptor beta chains were all read from a single sample in a study of T cell responses to AZD1222 COVID-19 vaccine. Here immunoSEQ multiplex PCR was the method, and the copy in TCRdb shows in-frame clones only, minus some. Of 150,000 to 200,000 clones in the sample, around 94% are singletons; the top ten hold 5.1%. This sample comprised peripheral blood, obtained 28 days after the second AZD1222 dose. These receptor sequences come from an adult who received the AZD1222 COVID-19 vaccine.

The chain links TRBV5-1 to TRBJ2-2, with D unclear. The CDR3 runs 13 residues. Looked up from germline, CDR1 is SGHRS and CDR2 is YFSETQ. Between the trimmed V and J ends, which lost 4 bases and 4 bases, there was a span of 8 bases. The CDR3 here is CASSIDGTGELFF. CDR3 sequence (DNA): TGCGCCAGCAGCATCGACGGCACCGGGGAGCTGTTTTTT.

The chain recombines TRBV5-5 with TRBJ2-4; D uncertain. The CDR3 length is 14 residues. The germline gives CDR1 SGHKS, CDR2 YYEKEE (reference sequence). Between the trimmed V and J ends, which lost 0 bases and 2 bases, there was a span of 6 bases. CDR3 coding DNA: TGTGCCAGCAGCTTGGAGGGCACCAAAAACATTCAGTACTTC. Translated, it gives CASSLEGTKNIQYF.

This clone appeared a single time. This chain links TRBV6-2 or TRBV6-3 with TRBJ2-1; possible D gene TRBD2, 7 bases. Germline CDR1 reads MNHEY; CDR2 reads SVGEGT. V was cut by 4 bases and J by 3 bases, with 13 bases left in between. CDR3 length: 15 amino acids. CDR3 nucleotides: TGTGCCAGCAGTTCCTCGGGGGGCATCTACAATGAGCAGTTCTTC. This codes for CASSSSGGIYNEQFF.

This clone has a single count. The rearrangement joins TRBV12-5 to TRBJ1-3; D unclear. Trimming pared 9 bases from V and 2 bases from J, leaving 11 bases between. Per the germline V gene, CDR1 is LGHNT and CDR2 is FRNRAP. The CDR3 runs to 13 residues. For the CDR3, the DNA is TGTGCTAGCAGCCGGGGTGCTGGAAACACCATATATTTT. The encoded protein is CASSRGAGNTIYF.

The chain employs TRBV28 and TRBJ2-5; D call uncertain. The CDR3 consists of 11 residues. V lost 3 bases and J lost 7, with 6 bases in between. The germline V gene encodes CDR1 MDHEN and CDR2 SYDVKM. The DNA for the CDR3 is TGTGCCAGCAGTTTGTATGCGACCCAGTACTTC. This codes for CASSLYATQYF.

V and J are TRBV5-1 and TRBJ1-4; TRBD1 aligns across 9 bases. Losses at the gene ends were 4 bases for V and 3 bases for J; bases not matched to a gene: 4. CDR1 is SGHRS, CDR2 YFSETQ, per germline. The CDR3 sequence is 15 residues long. DNA of the CDR3: TGCGCCAGCAGCGTGGGGGACAGGGCTAATGAAAAACTGTTTTTT. It codes for CASSVGDRANEKLFF. The whole variable domain, remainder taken from reference TRBV5-1 and TRBJ1-4, is KAGVTQTPRYLIKTRGQQVTLSCSPISGHRSVSWYQQTPGQGLQFLFEYFSETQRNKGNFPGRFSGRQFSNSRSEMNVSTLELGDSALYLCASSVGDRANEKLFFGSGTQLSVL.

The chain couples TRBV19 to TRBJ2-1; D is tentatively TRBD1 or TRBD2 (5 bases each). CDR1 is LNHDA and CDR2 is SQIVND in the germline V gene (reference sequence). The V end was cut by 2 bases, the J end by 0 bases, with 11 bases between. The CDR3 is made up of 16 amino acids. The CDR3 nucleotides are TGTGCCAGTAGTATACCAGGGACCCACTCCTACAATGAGCAGTTCTTC. It codes for CASSIPGTHSYNEQFF.

V usage is TRBV5-1 and J usage is TRBJ1-1; D not resolved. Per the germline V gene, CDR1 is SGHRS and CDR2 is YFSETQ. This CDR3 region has 13 residues. V dropped 5 bases and J dropped 0 bases, with 8 bases sitting between them. The CDR3, as DNA: TGCGCCAGCAGGTGGAGCATGAACACTGAAGCTTTCTTT. Translation gives CASRWSMNTEAFF.

The rearrangement joins TRBV30 to TRBJ1-4, with 8 bases identical to TRBD1. The CDR3 sequence is 14 residues long. CDR1 is GTSNPN, CDR2 SVGIG, per germline (reference sequence). The V and J ends lost 2 bases and 5 bases, in that order; junction bases with no gene match: 4. The CDR3 nucleotides read TGTGCCTGGAGTATCAGGGGGCCCAATGAAAAACTGTTTTTT. Its protein is CAWSIRGPNEKLFF.

The chain couples TRBV10-3 to TRBJ1-5; a possible D gene is TRBD1 (6 bases). V was clipped by 6 bases and J by 7 bases, with 13 bases between them. Germline-derived CDR1 and CDR2 are ENHRY and SYGVKD. This CDR3 has 13 residues. CDR3 sequence (DNA): TGTGCCATCAGGTTGGGGGCAGGGCAGCCCCAGCATTTT. Translated: CAIRLGAGQPQHF.

Here the CDR3 DNA reads TGTGCCAGCAGTGAGCCAAGACTGGAGGTCTACACCTTC. The encoded protein is CASSEPRLEVYTF. V usage is TRBV2 and J usage is TRBJ1-2; D not certain. The ends were cut back, 3 bases at V and 10 bases at J, with 15 bases in the middle. Germline V gene sequence: CDR1 SNHLY, CDR2 FYNNEI. This CDR3 contains 13 residues.